The 27 T cell receptor beta chains given below trace back to one sample, sequenced in a study of regulatory T cells in long-lasting Graves disease (dated by TCRdb to the early 2020s). The method behind the library was multiplex PCR. The listed sequencing device is Illumina HiSeq 4000. To build TCR beta libraries, CDR3 regions were amplified by Arm-PCR using iRepertoire HTBI primers. TCRdb trimmed public reads at Q25 via fastp, called clones via MiXCR and kept in-frame beta chains. Identical CDR3 protein sequences are pooled into one entry, listed with their most common genes and DNA. The sample table shows 350,000 to 500,000 distinct CDR3 sequences, and roughly 17% are seen once. Jointly, the top ten make up approximately 12% of the sample. Explained via the paper, the time point label denotes: newly diagnosed GD, antithyroid drugs for less than 3 months. For both TCR sequencing and RNA sequencing, RNA was extracted from PBMCs using TRIzol.

Another study also made use of these data, one on T cells in Graves' hyperthyroidism and ophthalmopathy.

The sequencing used peripheral blood mononuclear cells (PBMCs), collected at new diagnosis, from a patient treated with antithyroid drugs. The source of these receptors is a woman between 25 and 40 years old with Graves disease. Donor details come from another sample of the same person, matched by shared clones.

Many counts were recorded for this clonotype. The J gene is TRBJ2-7, the V gene TRBV12-3 or TRBV12-4; no definite D call. The CDR3 is made up of 13 amino acids. Trimming shortened V by 6 bases and J by 7 bases, and 16 bases separated the two germline ends. The CDR3 reads CASSPQAGMEQYF. CDR3 DNA: TGTGCCAGCAGCCCCCAGGCCGGTATGGAGCAGTACTTC.

This clonotype was recorded at least ten times. The junction departs from the called germline gene at one end, perhaps through a read error. J is TRBJ2-7 and V is TRBV5-1; weak D call: TRBD1 (6 bases). This CDR3 is 15 amino acids long. Germline V gene sequence: CDR1 SGHRS, CDR2 YFSETQ. This CDR3 is CASSMGDTTSYEQYF. The CDR3 coding sequence is TGTGCCAGCAGCATGGGGGACACCACCTCCTACGAGCAGTACTTC.

This clonotype has at least ten counts. The chain combines TRBV20-1 with TRBJ1-1; D is undetermined. This CDR3 is built from 12 residues. Trimming took 3 bases from V and 8 from J, leaving 13 bases between them. CDR1 DFQATT and CDR2 SNEGSKA come from the germline V gene (reference sequence). The CDR3 reads CSASREWREAFF. The CDR3, as DNA: TGCAGTGCTAGTCGGGAGTGGAGGGAAGCTTTCTTT.

This clonotype was detected a few times. This rearrangement joins TRBV6-1 to TRBJ1-5; 8 bases are shared with TRBD1. The length of the CDR3 is 15 residues. V lost 4 bases and J lost 9; bases outside the gene matches: 11. Germline CDR1 reads MNHNS; CDR2 reads SASEGT. The CDR3 protein is CASSGSGQGWGPQHF. The CDR3 nucleotides are TGTGCCAGCAGTGGTAGTGGACAGGGCTGGGGGCCCCAGCATTTT.

This clonotype was seen at least ten times. V is TRBV20-1 and J is TRBJ2-3, with a tentative D call TRBD2 (6 bases). CDR3 size: 11 residues. CDR1 and CDR2 (germline): DFQATT, SNEGSKA (reference sequence). The V end was cut by 6 bases, the J end by 4 bases, with 8 bases between. CDR3 nucleotides: TGCAGTGCGTCTAGCGCAGATACGCAGTATTTT. Translation gives CSASSADTQYF.

The sample holds many counts of this clonotype. The rearrangement joins TRBV28 to TRBJ2-1; 12 nucleotides align to TRBD2. This CDR3 spans 19 amino acids. Unmatched junction bases numbered 18, after V lost 5 bases and J lost 7 bases. In germline, CDR1 is MDHEN, CDR2 SYDVKM. This CDR3 is CASSTLSGGRTSGANEQFF. DNA for the CDR3: TGTGCCAGCAGTACTCTTAGTGGCGGTCGGACTAGCGGGGCGAATGAGCAGTTCTTC.

This clonotype was picked up many times. This chain connects TRBV27 to TRBJ1-1, with D possibly being TRBD1 (6 bases). V was shortened by 5 bases and J by 3 bases, with 10 bases between the two germline ends. Germline CDR1 is MNHEY and CDR2 is SMNVEV (reference sequence). The CDR3 sequence is 13 residues long. CDR3 region: CASSMTGHTEAFF. The CDR3 DNA is TGTGCCAGCAGTATGACAGGTCACACTGAAGCTTTCTTT.

This clonotype was seen at least ten times. The CDR3, as DNA: TGTGCCAGCAGTCTAATGACAGGGGATCATCCTACTGAAGCTTTCTTT. This codes for CASSLMTGDHPTEAFF. This chain links TRBV28 with TRBJ1-1, with 8 positions matching TRBD1. The V and J ends lost 5 bases and 5 bases, in that order; junction bases with no gene match: 13. The germline V gene encodes CDR1 MDHEN and CDR2 SYDVKM. This CDR3 spans 16 amino acids.

In its sample, this clonotype was seen a few times. The V and J genes are TRBV19 and TRBJ1-2; possible D gene TRBD1, 5 bases. This CDR3 region has 13 residues. Between the trimmed V and J ends, which lost 6 bases and 6 bases, there was a span of 14 bases. From germline, CDR1 is LNHDA and CDR2 SQIVND (reference sequence). The CDR3 loop is CASRLTGEHGYTF. Here the CDR3 DNA reads TGTGCCAGTAGACTAACGGGGGAGCATGGCTACACCTTC.

This clonotype has a count of ten or more. This chain links TRBV20-1 with TRBJ2-3; D possibly corresponds to TRBD2 (6 bases). V lost 3 bases and J 0 bases, leaving 7 bases between the germline ends. The V gene's germline CDR1 is DFQATT and CDR2 SNEGSKA (reference sequence). The CDR3 length is 13 residues. This chain's CDR3 is CSASGRSTDTQYF. In nucleotides, the CDR3 is TGCAGTGCTAGCGGGAGAAGCACAGATACGCAGTATTTT.

There are many counts of this clonotype. This rearrangement joins TRBV27 to TRBJ2-7; 8 nucleotides line up with TRBD2. Per germline, CDR1 MNHEY and CDR2 SMNVEV (reference sequence). There are 15 residues in the CDR3. The trim removed 3 bases at V and 6 bases at J, leaving 10 bases unmatched. CDR3 amino acids: CASSFRGGRILEQYF. The CDR3 DNA reads as TGTGCCAGCAGTTTCCGGGGGGGGCGGATCCTCGAGCAGTACTTC.

The chain links TRBV6-1 to TRBJ1-4; D call uncertain. This CDR3 region has 15 residues. With 6 bases removed from V and 5 bases from J, the gap between germline ends came to 16 bases. Germline lookup yields CDR1 MNHNS and CDR2 SASEGT. The CDR3: CASSRLALGNEKLFF. The CDR3 coding sequence is TGTGCCAGCAGCCGCCTTGCACTGGGAAATGAAAAACTGTTTTTT.

This clonotype was seen ten or more times. The chain combines TRBV19 with TRBJ1-1; D ambiguous. This CDR3 is 14 amino acids long. The V gene lost 3 bases and the J gene lost 3 bases, with 11 bases spanning the gap. The germline CDR1 and CDR2 sequences are LNHDA and SQIVND (reference sequence). CDR3 bases: TGTGCCAGTAGTATCCCGACACGTCACACTGAAGCTTTCTTT. Translating it yields CASSIPTRHTEAFF.

Turning to this clonotype: This clone may be a read error of a much larger clone one base away. The chain carries TRBV7-9 and TRBJ2-7, with 7 bases matching TRBD2. Germline-derived CDR1 and CDR2 are SEHNR and FQNEAQ (reference sequence). The CDR3 sequence is 15 residues long. With 5 bases clipped from V and 4 bases from J, the junction kept 11 bases outside the gene matches. DNA of the CDR3: TGTGCCAGCAGCATAAACGGACTAGGGCCGTACGAGCAGTACTTC. Its protein product is CASSINGLGPYEQYF. The full variable domain, completed using reference TRBV7-9 and TRBJ2-7, is DTGVSQNPRHKITKRGQNVTFRCDPISEHNRLYWYRQTLGQGPEFLTYFQNEAQLEKSRLLSDRFSAERPKGSFSTLEIQRTEQGDSAMYLCASSINGLGPYEQYFGPGTRLTVT.

This clonotype turned up a few times. J is TRBJ2-1 and V is TRBV7-8, with 11 bases identical to TRBD2. Germline loops: CDR1 SGHVS, CDR2 FQNEAQ. The CDR3 length is 12 residues. V shed 8 bases, J shed 12 bases, and the junction held 6 bases outside the gene matches. CDR3 loop: CASGLAGGRQFF. The CDR3 region has the DNA TGTGCCAGCGGGCTAGCGGGAGGCCGGCAGTTCTTC.

The chain employs TRBV7-6 and TRBJ1-4; no clear D. Germline V gene lookup returns CDR1 SGHVS and CDR2 FNYEAQ. V lost 5 bases and J lost 4, with 11 bases in between. The CDR3 consists of 14 residues. The CDR3 is CASSQEVVNEKLFF. The CDR3, as DNA: TGTGCCAGCAGCCAAGAGGTAGTTAATGAAAAACTGTTTTTT.

Ten or more counts support this clonotype. V gene TRBV7-2 combines with J gene TRBJ2-7, with D unclear. The germline V gene has CDR1 SGHTA and CDR2 FQGNSA. The CDR3 loop spans 13 amino acids. Deletions cut 4 bases from V and 2 bases from J, with 9 bases between. CDR3 in amino acids: CASSSRRAYEQYF. The CDR3 DNA is TGTGCCAGCAGCTCAAGGAGAGCCTACGAGCAGTACTTC.

This chain connects TRBV7-9 to TRBJ2-5; TRBD2 matches 10 bases. V was pared by 5 bases and J by 5 bases, with 11 bases of the junction left unmatched. CDR3 length equals 16 residues. Germline-derived CDR1 and CDR2 are SEHNR and FQNEAQ (reference sequence). The CDR3, as DNA: TGTGCCAGCAGCGGTACTAGAGCGGGAGGGCTGGAGACCCAGTACTTC. This translates into CASSGTRAGGLETQYF.

The sample holds a few counts of this clonotype. This chain connects TRBV25-1 to TRBJ1-2; D might be TRBD1 (6 bases). The CDR3 length is 13 residues. Germline V gene data show CDR1 as MGHDK and CDR2 as SYGVNS. The V end lost 10 bases, the J end lost 2 bases, and 14 bases lay between the germline ends. DNA for the CDR3: TGTGCCACGAAGGGGGGCCGGAACTATGGCTACACCTTC. It is translated as CATKGGRNYGYTF.

This clonotype was detected a few times. The genes are TRBV6-2 or TRBV6-3 and TRBJ2-7; D might be TRBD1 (7 bases). Germline V gives CDR1 MNHEY, CDR2 SVGEGT. This CDR3 region has 14 residues. V lost 6 bases to trimming and J lost 5 bases, with 17 bases between them. CDR3 sequence: CASRKTGTVHEQYF. In DNA form, the CDR3 reads TGTGCCAGCAGAAAGACAGGGACTGTCCACGAGCAGTACTTC.

The sample holds many counts of this clonotype. V gene TRBV20-1 combines with J gene TRBJ2-1; D call uncertain. V was pared by 3 bases and J by 5 bases, with 17 bases between. CDR1 DFQATT and CDR2 SNEGSKA come from the germline V gene (reference sequence). The CDR3 is 15 residues long. CDR3 coding DNA: TGCAGTGCTAGTAACTGGGCTCAGAAAAACAATGAGCAGTTCTTC. Its translation: CSASNWAQKNNEQFF.

This clonotype was counted a few times. This chain uses TRBV15 with TRBJ2-1, with 9 positions matching TRBD2. Germline CDR1 reads LNHNV; CDR2 reads YYDKDF (reference sequence). The J segment lost 7 bases and the V segment lost 3 bases, leaving 13 bases of the junction unmatched. The CDR3 is made up of 17 amino acids. The CDR3 DNA follows: TGTGCCACCAGCAGTGCCTTAGCGGGAGAGGTGTTAAATGAGCAGTTCTTC. Translation gives CATSSALAGEVLNEQFF.

This chain links TRBV19 with TRBJ2-2; a possible D gene is TRBD2 (7 bases). V lost 7 bases and J 1 base, leaving 16 bases between the germline ends. This CDR3 region has 16 residues. Germline V gene sequence: CDR1 LNHDA, CDR2 SQIVND (reference sequence). The CDR3 coding sequence is TGTGCCAGTACTCCCGGAGGGGGGGGGAACACCGGGGAGCTGTTTTTT. It encodes CASTPGGGGNTGELFF.

This clonotype was counted only a few times. The gene calls are TRBV14 and TRBJ1-4; 7 bases match TRBD1. The CDR3 totals 14 residues. After removal of 2 bases from V and 8 bases from J, the junction contained 5 bases not matched to a gene. Germline V gene sequence: CDR1 SGHDN, CDR2 FVKESK. The CDR3 region has the DNA TGTGCCAGCAGCCAAAGACAGGGCGACGAAAAACTGTTTTTT. It is translated as CASSQRQGDEKLFF.

This rearrangement joins TRBV7-9 to TRBJ2-2; the D gene is possibly TRBD2 (6 bases). Germline assignment: CDR1 SEHNR and CDR2 FQNEAQ (reference sequence). The CDR3 covers 16 residues. With 7 bases removed from V and 2 bases from J, the gap between germline ends came to 17 bases. CDR3: CASTRTGGVNTGELFF. CDR3 nucleotide sequence: TGTGCCAGCACCCGAACCGGAGGGGTCAACACCGGGGAGCTGTTTTTT.

This chain links TRBV27 with TRBJ1-1, with 10 bases identical to TRBD1. The CDR3 is 16 amino acids. Germline lookup yields CDR1 MNHEY and CDR2 SMNVEV (reference sequence). The V and J ends lost 3 bases and 2 bases, in that order; junction bases with no gene match: 6. Here the CDR3 reads CASSFGTGEVNTEAFF. CDR3 bases: TGTGCCAGCAGTTTCGGGACAGGGGAGGTAAACACTGAAGCTTTCTTT.

This clonotype appeared many times. Written as DNA, the CDR3 is TGTGCCAGCAGGGAAAGTGACACCGGGGAGCTGTTTTTT. Translating gives CASRESDTGELFF. The chain links TRBV7-9 to TRBJ2-2; D is undetermined. Trimming took off 6 bases at V and 3 bases at J, with 8 bases between the two ends. CDR1 is SEHNR, CDR2 FQNEAQ, per germline (reference sequence). The CDR3 totals 13 residues.